One and the same sample provided the 3 T cell receptor beta chains below, sequenced in a study of shared clonotypes between healthy human individuals. Produced via immunoSEQ multiplex PCR; TCRdb's table is partial and in-frame only. In the table there are around 510,000 clones, roughly 72% of which are singletons. The material sequenced was PBMCs. These receptor sequences come from a woman in her 40s in good health. Some clones in this sample may be carry-over from other donors' samples.

The CDR3 sequence is CASSPGLMNTGELFF. The CDR3 DNA follows: TGTGCCAGCTCACCGGGGCTTATGAACACCGGGGAGCTGTTTTTT. This sequence joins TRBV18 and TRBJ2-2; the D gene is possibly TRBD1 (5 bases). This CDR3 is built from 15 residues. Trimming stripped 3 bases from V and 1 base from J, with 9 bases between. CDR1 and CDR2 (germline): KGHSH, LQKENI. Full variable domain (remainder filled in from reference TRBV18 and TRBJ2-2): NAGVMQNPRHLVRRRGQEARLRCSPMKGHSHVYWYRQLPEEGLKFMVYLQKENIIDESGMPKERFSAEFPKEGPSILRIQQVVRGDSAAYFCASSPGLMNTGELFFGEGSRLTVL.

A few counts support this clone. The rearrangement links TRBV2 to TRBJ2-1, with TRBD2 matching 8 bases. V shed 6 bases and J 3 bases; nucleotides not matched to a gene: 13. The germline CDR1 and CDR2 sequences are SNHLY and FYNNEI. The CDR3 runs 17 residues. CDR3: CASRRGWRGERYNEQFF. CDR3 sequence (DNA): TGTGCCAGCAGGAGAGGATGGCGGGGGGAACGCTACAATGAGCAGTTCTTC.

The V call is TRBV9, the J call TRBJ2-3; 10 bases are a match to TRBD1. V dropped 4 bases and J dropped 2; count of bases not matched to a gene: 4. The germline V gene encodes CDR1 SGDLS and CDR2 YYNGEE. CDR3 length: 15 amino acids. The chain's CDR3 is CASSPRQGATDTQYF. The CDR3 nucleotides read TGTGCCAGCAGCCCCCGACAGGGGGCCACAGATACGCAGTATTTT.